Below are 12 T cell receptor beta chains sequenced from a single sample in a study of T cell changes during pregnancy in multiple sclerosis. The data were produced by immunoSEQ multiplex PCR, yet TCRdb's version contains in-frame clones alone and is incomplete. The sample has more than 70,000 clones, roughly 93% seen once. The sequenced sample was peripheral blood, obtained in the second trimester of pregnancy. These receptors all come from a female donor with multiple sclerosis, enrolled in a pregnancy study.

This rearrangement joins TRBV29-1 to TRBJ2-7; 8 nucleotides match TRBD1. This CDR3 has 14 amino acids. Losses at the gene ends were 3 bases for V and 2 bases for J; bases not matched to a gene: 6. In germline, CDR1 is SQVTM, CDR2 ANQGSEA. The CDR3 region is CSVDVGTGTYEQYF. The CDR3, as DNA: TGCAGCGTTGATGTCGGGACAGGTACCTACGAGCAGTACTTC.

V and J are TRBV6-6 and TRBJ1-2, with 7 bases fitting TRBD1. Germline assignment: CDR1 MNHNY and CDR2 SVGAGI (reference sequence). CDR3 size: 14 residues. Losses at the gene ends were 2 bases for V and 2 bases for J; bases not matched to a gene: 2. CDR3 in DNA: TGTGCCAGCAGTTACCTGACAGGGAACTATGGCTACACCTTC. Translated: CASSYLTGNYGYTF.

This rearrangement joins TRBV7-9 to TRBJ1-5; tentative D call: TRBD1 (6 bases). Per germline, CDR1 SEHNR and CDR2 FQNEAQ (reference sequence). This CDR3 contains 15 residues. Trimming left V 3 bases short and J 6 bases short, with 15 bases between. The CDR3 nucleotides are TGTGCCAGCAGCTTGGGCGGGGGGGGCAGTCAGCCCCAGCATTTT. It yields the protein CASSLGGGGSQPQHF.

The chain joins TRBV6-4 to TRBJ2-3, with 12 bases matching TRBD1. CDR3 length: 17 amino acids. After removal of 3 bases from V and 2 bases from J, the junction contained 6 bases not matched to a gene. The germline gives CDR1 MRHNA, CDR2 SNTAGT. The CDR3 reads CASSESPGQGATDTQYF. The CDR3 DNA follows: TGTGCCAGCAGTGAATCCCCGGGACAGGGGGCCACAGATACGCAGTATTTT.

This sequence joins TRBV19 and TRBJ2-3; 7 bases align to TRBD1. V shed 7 bases and J 4 bases; nucleotides not matched to a gene: 8. The CDR3 sequence is 14 residues long. The germline CDR1 and CDR2 sequences are LNHDA and SQIVND (reference sequence). The DNA for the CDR3 is TGTGCCAGTACCATAGGACAGGTGGCAGATACGCAGTATTTT. It is translated as CASTIGQVADTQYF.

V gene TRBV7-9 combines with J gene TRBJ2-7; 10 bases agree with TRBD1. The length of the CDR3 is 16 residues. Germline lookup yields CDR1 SEHNR and CDR2 FQNEAQ (reference sequence). The ends lost 0 bases at V and 4 bases at J; junction bases unmatched: 6. Here the CDR3 reads CASSLAPTGGGYEQYF. CDR3 nucleotides: TGTGCCAGCAGCTTAGCCCCGACAGGGGGCGGGTACGAGCAGTACTTC.

The chain links TRBV29-1 to TRBJ1-1, with 7 bases identical to TRBD1. The CDR3 is 13 residues long. Trimming removed 5 bases from V and 1 base from J; junction bases left unmatched: 4. Germline V gene data show CDR1 as SQVTM and CDR2 as ANQGSEA. CDR3 sequence reads: CSVSRDRNTEAFF. DNA of the CDR3: TGCAGCGTTAGCCGGGACAGGAACACTGAAGCTTTCTTT.

V gene TRBV7-6 combines with J gene TRBJ2-7, with 8 nucleotides matching TRBD1. The V gene end was trimmed by 4 bases and the J gene end by 3 bases; junction bases not matched to a gene: 5. Germline lookup yields CDR1 SGHVS and CDR2 FNYEAQ. This CDR3 contains 14 residues. The DNA of the CDR3 is TGTGCCAGCAGCTCCGGGACAGGCCACTACGAGCAGTACTTC. Encoded protein: CASSSGTGHYEQYF.

V gene TRBV28 combines with J gene TRBJ2-7, with D perhaps matching TRBD1 (5 bases). The V gene lost 3 bases and the J gene lost 6 bases, with 15 bases spanning the gap. CDR1 is MDHEN, CDR2 SYDVKM, per germline. The CDR3 consists of 14 residues. The CDR3 region is CASSFKDTMTEQYF. The CDR3 nucleotides read TGTGCCAGCAGTTTTAAGGACACCATGACCGAGCAGTACTTC.

This clone was found once. The V gene is TRBV11-2, the J gene TRBJ1-3; D is perhaps TRBD1 (6 bases). In germline, CDR1 is SGHAT, CDR2 FQNNGV. Trimming pared 0 bases from V and 0 bases from J, leaving 15 bases between. This CDR3 comprises 18 residues. In DNA form, the CDR3 reads TGTGCCAGCAGCTTAGATCCGACAGGTCTTTACTCTGGAAACACCATATATTTT. Protein sequence: CASSLDPTGLYSGNTIYF.

The CDR3 region has the DNA TGTGCCAGCTCACCGGGACAGGGGATGGAGACCCAGTACTTC. Encoded protein: CASSPGQGMETQYF. The chain employs TRBV18 and TRBJ2-5, with 10 nucleotides matching TRBD1. Germline trimming cut 3 bases from V and 5 bases from J; bases unmatched to any gene: 3. The CDR3 consists of 14 residues. Germline V CDR1 and CDR2: KGHSH, LQKENI. The complete variable domain, with remaining parts taken from reference TRBV18 and TRBJ2-5, reads NAGVMQNPRHLVRRRGQEARLRCSPMKGHSHVYWYRQLPEEGLKFMVYLQKENIIDESGMPKERFSAEFPKEGPSILRIQQVVRGDSAAYFCASSPGQGMETQYFGPGTRLLVL.

The chain joins TRBV18 to TRBJ2-7, with D maybe TRBD1 (6 bases). Trimming removed 2 bases from V and 3 bases from J, with 11 bases in between. The CDR3 sequence is 14 residues long. The germline gives CDR1 KGHSH, CDR2 LQKENI. The CDR3, as DNA: TGTGCCAGCTCACCAGACAGGTCCGGCTACGAGCAGTACTTC. It specifies CASSPDRSGYEQYF.